What follows is one TCR beta chain and its context. What it recognizes is unknown. The sample's treatment: approximately 9-day PBMC culture with coronavirus spike peptide pools or control peptides (ViraFEST assay). Collection of the unexposed donor's CD4+ T cells took place before the COVID-19 pandemic (2011-2018). These data originate in a study of vaccination and CD4 T cells after COVID-19. Oncomine TCR Beta short-read sequencing was applied to DNA from cultured CD4+ T cells. A single record per CDR3 protein comes from TCRdb applying MiXCR to the PCR reads. The profile shows several thousand distinct CDR3 sequences, about 42% of them singletons. The V end was cut by 9 bases, the J end by 3 bases, with 15 bases between. CDR1 and CDR2 from the germline V gene are SGHNT and YYREEE (reference sequence). The CDR3 consists of 14 residues.

This chain uses TRBV5-4 with TRBJ2-2; D may correspond to TRBD1 or TRBD2 (5 bases each). What was sequenced was CD4+ T cells from blood, cultured in vitro. The receptor's source is a human donor in good health. The CDR3 coding sequence is TGTGCCACCCCCAGGGACCAATACACCGGGGAGCTGTTTTTT. Protein sequence: CATPRDQYTGELFF.